The rows below give T cell receptor beta chains drawn from one sample of a study of T cells in Graves' hyperthyroidism and ophthalmopathy. TCRdb reanalysed the multiplex PCR reads using MiXCR and keeps one entry per CDR3 protein. The sample has roughly 380,000 distinct CDR3 sequences; about 15% are singletons. Material: blood. The receptor set was obtained from a woman aged 60 to 75 with Graves' hyperthyroidism. CDR3s include the opening cysteine and the closing phenylalanine or tryptophan. D genes are given only for firm matches. A clone size is listed for some rows: how often the clone was seen (once, few, many), or a class if it is expanded.

D gene: TRBD1; CDR3 length: 14; clone size: many; V gene: TRBV6-1; J gene: TRBJ2-7; CDR3 DNA: TGTGCCAGCAGAGAGACAGGGATCGAATACGAGCAGTACTTC; CDR3 protein: CASRETGIEYEQYF
D gene: TRBD1; CDR3 length: 17; clone size: many; V gene: TRBV4-1; J gene: TRBJ1-5; CDR3 DNA: TGCGCCAGCAGCCAACGGACAGGGGTAGGTAGCAATCAGCCCCAGCATTTT; CDR3 protein: CASSQRTGVGSNQPQHF
D gene: TRBD2; CDR3 length: 15; clone size: many; V gene: TRBV3-1; J gene: TRBJ2-7; CDR3 DNA: TGTGCCAGCAGCCAAGTAGGGGCGGGAGTGCAGGAGCAGTACTTC; CDR3 protein: CASSQVGAGVQEQYF
D gene: .; CDR3 length: 13; clone size: few; V gene: TRBV6-1; J gene: TRBJ1-6; CDR3 DNA: TGTGCCAGCAGATCGTCAGTTAATTCACCCCTCCACTTT; CDR3 protein: CASRSSVNSPLHF
D gene: TRBD1; CDR3 length: 17; clone size: few; V gene: TRBV7-8; J gene: TRBJ1-5; CDR3 DNA: TGTGCCAGCAGCTTTGAACCAAGGACAGGGGGTAATCAGCCCCAGCATTTT; CDR3 protein: CASSFEPRTGGNQPQHF
D gene: .; CDR3 length: 13; clone size: many; V gene: TRBV30; J gene: TRBJ1-6; CDR3 DNA: TGTGCCTGGGACTACGGTCGGGGTTCACCCCTCCACTTT; CDR3 protein: CAWDYGRGSPLHF
D gene: .; CDR3 length: 13; clone size: many; V gene: TRBV11-3; J gene: TRBJ2-3; CDR3 DNA: TGTGCCATCGGAAAAAGGGGAGCGGATACGCAGTATTTT; CDR3 protein: CAIGKRGADTQYF
D gene: .; CDR3 length: 15; clone size: few; V gene: TRBV2; J gene: TRBJ2-6; CDR3 DNA: TGTGCCAGCAGTGAACTGGGACGGGGGGCCAACGTCCTGACTTTC; CDR3 protein: CASSELGRGANVLTF
D gene: .; CDR3 length: 14; clone size: many; V gene: TRBV28; J gene: TRBJ1-5; CDR3 DNA: TGTGCCAGCAAAGGGAGGGGTAGCAATCAGCCCCAGCATTTT; CDR3 protein: CASKGRGSNQPQHF
D gene: .; CDR3 length: 19; clone size: .; V gene: TRBV7-3; J gene: TRBJ2-2; CDR3 DNA: TGTGCCAGCAGCTTAAGGCTATTGGTCATTGGCTGTTCTGCCGGGGAGCTGTTTTTT; CDR3 protein: CASSLRLLVIGCSAGELFF
D gene: TRBD1; CDR3 length: 14; clone size: many; V gene: TRBV20-1; J gene: TRBJ2-2; CDR3 DNA: TGCAGTGCTGCCCTGGACAGGGGCACCGGGGAGCTGTTTTTT; CDR3 protein: CSAALDRGTGELFF
D gene: .; CDR3 length: 17; clone size: many; V gene: TRBV5-1; J gene: TRBJ2-1; CDR3 DNA: TGCGCCAGCAGCTTGGTTTTCTACGGGAGTAATAGGGATGAGCAGTTCTTC; CDR3 protein: CASSLVFYGSNRDEQFF
D gene: TRBD2; CDR3 length: 15; clone size: many; V gene: TRBV5-1; J gene: TRBJ2-7; CDR3 DNA: TGCACCAGCAGCTGGGGACTAGCGGGAGTTTCCGAGCAGTACTTC; CDR3 protein: CTSSWGLAGVSEQYF
D gene: TRBD2; CDR3 length: 18; clone size: many; V gene: TRBV20-1; J gene: TRBJ2-5; CDR3 DNA: TGCAGTGCTAGAGGGACTAGCGGGATCGCGCCTCTCCAAGAGACCCAGTACTTC; CDR3 protein: CSARGTSGIAPLQETQYF
D gene: .; CDR3 length: 11; clone size: many; V gene: TRBV27; J gene: TRBJ2-3; CDR3 DNA: TGTGCCAGCAGGCTCACAGATACGCAGTATTTT; CDR3 protein: CASRLTDTQYF
D gene: TRBD1; CDR3 length: 12; clone size: .; V gene: TRBV20-1; J gene: TRBJ1-2; CDR3 DNA: TGCAGTGCTAGTGGGACAGGGTATGGCTACACCTTC; CDR3 protein: CSASGTGYGYTF
D gene: .; CDR3 length: 16; clone size: many; V gene: TRBV5-8; J gene: TRBJ2-6; CDR3 DNA: TGTGCCAGCAGCTTGTTCGGGCGATCGGGGGCCAACGTCCTGACTTTC; CDR3 protein: CASSLFGRSGANVLTF
D gene: TRBD2; CDR3 length: 16; clone size: many; V gene: TRBV24-1; J gene: TRBJ2-1; CDR3 DNA: TGTGCCACCAGTGTTACGGTAGCGGGCTCCTACAATGAGCAGTTCTTC; CDR3 protein: CATSVTVAGSYNEQFF
D gene: .; CDR3 length: 15; clone size: many; V gene: TRBV10-2; J gene: TRBJ2-7; CDR3 DNA: TGCGCCAGCAGTGAACGGGACTGGGGCTCCTACGAGCAGTACTTC; CDR3 protein: CASSERDWGSYEQYF
D gene: TRBD1; CDR3 length: 16; clone size: many; V gene: TRBV18; J gene: TRBJ2-1; CDR3 DNA: TGTGCCAGCTCACCACCAGGGACAGGCTCCTACAATGAGCAGTTCTTC; CDR3 protein: CASSPPGTGSYNEQFF
D gene: TRBD1; CDR3 length: 14; clone size: many; V gene: TRBV7-9; J gene: TRBJ2-7; CDR3 DNA: TGTGCCAGCAGCTTAGGGACAGGGGTTCGCGAGCAGTACTTC; CDR3 protein: CASSLGTGVREQYF
D gene: TRBD2; CDR3 length: 15; clone size: few; V gene: TRBV24-1; J gene: TRBJ2-3; CDR3 DNA: TGTGCCACCAGTGAGACTAGCGGGAGTTTAGATACGCAGTATTTT; CDR3 protein: CATSETSGSLDTQYF
D gene: TRBD1; CDR3 length: 15; clone size: many; V gene: TRBV15; J gene: TRBJ2-7; CDR3 DNA: TGTGCCACCAGCAGAGGACAGGGGATACTTTACGAGCAGTACTTC; CDR3 protein: CATSRGQGILYEQYF
D gene: TRBD1; CDR3 length: 14; clone size: many; V gene: TRBV7-9; J gene: TRBJ1-2; CDR3 DNA: TGTGCCAGCAGCCCGGAGACAGGGAGTGTTGGCTACACCTTC; CDR3 protein: CASSPETGSVGYTF
D gene: .; CDR3 length: 16; clone size: many; V gene: TRBV11-2; J gene: TRBJ2-1; CDR3 DNA: TGTGCCAGCAGCCCGCCCGGGACCGCCCCCCGGAGGGAGCAGTTCTTC; CDR3 protein: CASSPPGTAPRREQFF